This T cell receptor beta chain was captured in a study of PD-1 blockade in classical Hodgkin lymphoma (dated by TCRdb to about 2020). Study-level background: Nivolumab dosing was 3 mg/kg intravenously every 2 weeks, continuing until either disease progression or unacceptable toxicity. The study used CyTOF and TCR beta sequencing to define a peripheral blood immune signature of response to PD-1 blockade in classical Hodgkin lymphoma.

The Qiagen DNeasy kit was used to extract genomic DNA from unsorted PBMCs and from the negatively selected CD4+ and CD8+ fractions. Amplification of TCR beta CDR3 regions was done by immunoSEQ multiplex PCR with primers that anneal to V and J segments. Amplification bias was minimized using a synthetic immune receptor repertoire, and residual bias was removed computationally after sequencing. The published analysis was carried out like this. Repertoire diversity was quantified as the Shannon entropy index using custom Python scripts. Unsorted, CD4+ and CD8+ repertoires were analyzed separately, except for combined analyses in which CD4+ and CD8+ sequences were merged in silico. A clone counted as expanded when the clone's frequency after treatment rose at least 2-fold relative to C1D1, and clones undetected at baseline were given a pseudocount of 0.5. Clones with 0 or 1 copy at C1D1 were defined as singleton clones, while clones with 2 or more copies were defined as non-singleton clones. Clones expanded in unsorted samples were annotated as CD4+, CD8+ or unknown by matching protein sequences in sorted samples from the same patient. Diversity changes from C1D1 to C4D1 were tested in paired samples using Wilcoxon tests. What TCRdb holds here is the immuneACCESS table cut down to in-frame rearrangements. Part of the clones is not present; checked against another copy, under half of the missing clones reflect an unresolved V gene, and the others are unexplained. V and J calls and clone size are as listed in that table; D and trimming were resolved from the DNA. This sample gives about 13,000 clones in total; around nine tenths of them show up just once. The ten largest clones represent more than 35% of the sample.

V drops 2 bases and J drops 3 bases, leaving 16 bases in between. The germline V gene specifies KGHSH as CDR1 and LQKENI as CDR2. The CDR3 contains 16 residues, cysteine and phenylalanine counted. Only the CDR3 part of the read is kept: 48 bases, read in frame from the first base. As concerns this clone: Its antigen specificity is not known. Base qualities are not recorded, but no much larger clone differs from it by a single base.

The sample's time point label, decoded: cycle 1 day 1 (C1D1), immediately before nivolumab initiation. Every trial patient had relapsed after autologous stem cell transplantation, and cohorts A, B and C differed in prior brentuximab vedotin exposure. The trial cohort comprised approximately 55 patients with relapsed/refractory classical Hodgkin lymphoma whose best overall responses were complete response, partial response or progressive disease. Single-agent nivolumab was administered to trial patients in the multi-cohort phase II CheckMate 205 trial. An independent review committee assessed best overall response using the 2007 International Working Group response criteria. PBMCs from the trial were collected at three points: immediately before nivolumab initiation (C1D1), and during therapy at cycle 2 day 1 and cycle 4 day 1. Peripheral blood was collected in 8 mL Vacutainer Cell Preparation Tubes, from which PBMCs were isolated by centrifugation and then cryopreserved.

Points the paper makes about the study in general: The study was limited to a single clinical trial cohort, and causes of repertoire differences, possibly disease activity or prior therapy, remained undefined. Baseline diversity similar to that of newly diagnosed patients was observed in trial patients achieving complete response, whereas significantly lower diversity was observed in partial responders and progressors. By C4D1, a significant rise was seen in CD4+ TCR diversity but not in CD8+ TCR diversity (p=0.0027 vs p=0.16), and the rise was most apparent among complete responders (p=0.02). Newly diagnosed patients were reported to have lower baseline TCR diversity than healthy donors, and relapsed/refractory patients were reported to have lower baseline TCR diversity still. Diversity was lower in patients who began nivolumab less than 1 year after ASCT, so these patients were left out of later analyses to avoid confounding by immune reconstitution.

The material sequenced was peripheral blood mononuclear cells (PBMCs), taken at baseline. The sequence came from a human donor with classical Hodgkin lymphoma. Recombination linked TRBV18 to TRBJ1-1; possibly the D gene is TRBD1, per 5 matching bases. The CDR3 reads CASSPWEQLGDTEAFF. The DNA sequence is TGTGCCAGCTCACCATGGGAACAACTAGGGGACACTGAAGCTTTCTTT.